This T cell receptor (beta chain) was recovered during a study of blood T cell repertoires in COVID-19. Study-wide context: Italy, Spain and the United States were the sources of the convalescent and acute COVID-19 samples.

In the authors' workflow: Estimation of nucleated cell counts relied on the amplification of reference gene primers. This table comes from immunoSEQ multiplex PCR, and its TCRdb copy is limited to in-frame clones, with some not included. That table is the source of V, J and clone size, and D and trimming were worked out from the DNA. The table lists around 190,000 clones, approximately 90% of them singletons, with about 2.1% in the top ten. The CDR3 runs 13 residues. Germline lookup yields CDR1 MNHEY and CDR2 SVGAGI. V lost 6 bases to trimming and J lost 6 bases; unmatched junction nucleotides: 4. Sequenced input: peripheral blood. The J gene is TRBJ1-2, the V gene TRBV6-5; 10 positions agree with TRBD1. The sequence came from a man between 18 and 29 years old who had recovered from COVID-19. CDR3 in amino acids: CASSRGQGDGYTF. Here the CDR3 DNA reads TGTGCCAGCAGCCGAGGACAGGGGGATGGCTACACCTTC.